This paragraph reports one T cell receptor (beta chain). Its antigen is currently unknown. Primers: 60 Vbeta forward and 13 Jbeta reverse. Clones were read by immunoSEQ multiplex PCR, and TCRdb kept only the in-frame ones, dropping some. Of about 240,000 clones listed, 82% are singletons. This entry belongs to a study of cytomegalovirus exposure and HLA in healthy donors. Whole-study findings and limits: Across HLA loci, a later analysis found differing TCR association rates, with DRB1 most and HLA-C fewest. Evidence from a later analysis indicated that most CMV-associated TCR beta chains looked HLA-restricted. Altogether, more than 150 TCR beta chains were recorded as cytomegalovirus-associated.

There are 14 residues in the CDR3. Germline V gives CDR1 SNHLY, CDR2 FYNNEI. V lost 5 bases and J lost 2, with 12 bases in between. The receptor was isolated from a woman in her forties in good health and CMV-seropositive. The sample taken for sequencing was PBMCs. The chain employs TRBV2 and TRBJ1-1; possibly TRBD1 for D (6 bases). The CDR3: CASSLRGPNTEAFF. The DNA of the CDR3 is TGTGCCAGCAGTTTGCGGGGGCCTAACACTGAAGCTTTCTTT.